These 21 T cell receptor beta chains were sequenced from one sample in a study of beta chain features in type 1 diabetes. Study-level findings and limits: In every one of the four CD4+ subsets, TCRB CDR3s were moderately but significantly shorter in Type 1 diabetes patients.

Which antigens these TCRs recognize remains unknown. The study reverse transcribed the entire isolated RNA, so it sequenced expressed TCRB transcripts. The assay was immunoSEQ multiplex PCR, and TCRdb's table has in-frame clones only and misses some. The sample records 130,000 to 150,000 clones, approximately 13% being singletons. Sequenced material: central memory CD4+ T cells from blood. The receptors shown here come from a man between 18 and 29 years old with type 1 diabetes.

The chain links TRBV29-1 to TRBJ1-4; D gene ambiguous. CDR3 size: 12 residues. Looked up from germline, CDR1 is SQVTM and CDR2 is ANQGSEA. V was cut by 4 bases and J by 4 bases, with 7 bases left in between. The CDR3 bases are TGCAGCGTTGTCTCCGTTAATGAAAAACTGTTTTTT. Its protein product is CSVVSVNEKLFF.

The V gene is TRBV5-4, the J gene TRBJ2-5; TRBD2 might be the D (6 bases). The V and J ends lost 4 bases and 3 bases respectively, with 22 bases between them. This CDR3 spans 17 amino acids. In germline, CDR1 is SGHNT, CDR2 YYREEE (reference sequence). CDR3 sequence: CASSEDPGPGGKETQYF. The CDR3 DNA reads TGTGCCAGCAGCGAGGACCCGGGCCCCGGGGGAAAAGAGACCCAGTACTTC.

This clone turned up a few times. V usage is TRBV6-5 and J usage is TRBJ2-7, with D possibly TRBD1 on 6 matching bases. Germline lookup yields CDR1 MNHEY and CDR2 SVGAGI. CDR3 length: 12 amino acids. V dropped 6 bases and J dropped 4 bases, with 10 bases sitting between them. CDR3 DNA: TGTGCCAGCAGCGGCAGGGGTTACGAGCAGTACTTC. It specifies CASSGRGYEQYF.

This clone was observed a few times. This chain uses TRBV5-8 with TRBJ1-1; TRBD1 agrees at 7 bases. The germline V gene has CDR1 SGHTS and CDR2 YDEGEE. V shed 8 bases, J shed 0 bases, and the junction held 4 bases outside the gene matches. The CDR3 covers 13 residues. The CDR3 DNA is TGTGCCAGTAAACAGGGGATGAACACTGAAGCTTTCTTT. Translation gives CASKQGMNTEAFF.

The CDR3 bases are TGTGCCAGCTCACCCTCTAGCGGGGGTTACAATGAGCAGTTCTTC. This gives the protein CASSPSSGGYNEQFF. V and J are TRBV18 and TRBJ2-1, with 10 bases fitting TRBD2. This CDR3 has 15 residues. CDR1 is KGHSH and CDR2 is LQKENI in the germline V gene. Trimming removed 3 bases from V and 4 bases from J; junction bases left unmatched: 3.

This clone showed up just a few times. The chain recombines TRBV1 with TRBJ1-4. TRBV1 is recorded as a pseudogene. This CDR3 region has 17 residues. In nucleotides, the CDR3 is TGCACCAGCAGCCCGGCGGGCGGGAGAGGAACTAATGAAAAACTGTTTTTT. Amino acid sequence: CTSSPAGGRGTNEKLFF.

J is TRBJ1-2 and V is TRBV29-1, with TRBD1 matching 7 bases. This CDR3 contains 13 residues. Looked up from germline, CDR1 is SQVTM and CDR2 is ANQGSEA. V lost 6 bases to trimming and J lost 0 bases; unmatched junction nucleotides: 4. CDR3 in amino acids: CSVPGTANYGYTF. The CDR3 DNA sequence: TGCAGCGTCCCCGGGACAGCTAACTATGGCTACACCTTC.

This clone showed up just a few times. The chain links TRBV5-1 to TRBJ1-2, with D possibly being TRBD1 (5 bases). From germline, CDR1 is SGHRS and CDR2 YFSETQ. This CDR3 is built from 12 residues. Trimming removed 8 bases from V and 3 bases from J, with 11 bases in between. The chain's CDR3 is CASTDSDYGYTF. In DNA, the CDR3 is TGCGCCAGTACCGACAGTGACTATGGCTACACCTTC.

V usage is TRBV6-5 and J usage is TRBJ1-5; the D is unclear. The V and J ends lost 2 bases and 7 bases respectively, with 9 bases between them. The CDR3 is 13 residues long. Germline V gene sequence: CDR1 MNHEY, CDR2 SVGAGI. This chain's CDR3 is CASSYGKNQPQHF. The CDR3, as DNA: TGTGCCAGCAGTTACGGCAAGAACCAGCCCCAGCATTTT.

The chain's CDR3 is CASSEARNDRVADTQYF. In DNA form, the CDR3 reads TGTGCCAGCAGTGAAGCCAGAAACGACAGGGTGGCAGATACGCAGTATTTT. This sequence joins TRBV2 and TRBJ2-3; 7 nucleotides agree with TRBD1. The CDR3 is 17 residues long. V lost 0 bases and J lost 4; bases outside the gene matches: 10. CDR1 is SNHLY, CDR2 FYNNEI, per germline.

This chain links TRBV19 with TRBJ2-3; the D call may be TRBD1 or TRBD2 (6 bases each). There are 15 residues in the CDR3. Germline V gene lookup returns CDR1 LNHDA and CDR2 SQIVND (reference sequence). V was clipped by 5 bases and J by 5 bases, with 17 bases between them. This chain's CDR3 is CASSGGGQGVDTQYF. In nucleotides, the CDR3 is TGTGCCAGTAGTGGAGGGGGGCAGGGCGTAGATACGCAGTATTTT.

On this clone: Within the sample, other DNA sequences also encode this same CDR3. The rearrangement links TRBV7-9 to TRBJ1-2, with D unresolved. The V and J ends lost 1 base and 6 bases respectively, with 3 bases between them. CDR1 and CDR2 (germline): SEHNR, FQNEAQ (reference sequence). CDR3 size: 11 residues. Here the CDR3 reads CASSLGDGYTF. The CDR3 DNA follows: TGTGCCAGCAGCTTAGGGGATGGCTACACCTTC.

CDR3 amino acids: CASSEIGRNGETQYF. The DNA for the CDR3 is TGTGCCAGCAGTGAAATAGGGAGGAATGGGGAGACCCAGTACTTC. The V and J genes are TRBV2 and TRBJ2-5; D possibly corresponds to TRBD2 (6 bases). V was cut by 2 bases and J by 5 bases, with 15 bases left in between. CDR1 and CDR2 from the germline V gene are SNHLY and FYNNEI. The CDR3 has 15 amino acids.

The CDR3 is CASSGGLQETQYF. The CDR3 bases are TGTGCCAGCAGCGGGGGCCTTCAAGAGACCCAGTACTTC. The chain combines TRBV5-6 with TRBJ2-5, with a possible D match to TRBD1 (6 bases). The germline V and J ends were trimmed by 4 bases and 2 bases, with 9 bases remaining between them. CDR3 size: 13 residues. Germline V gene sequence: CDR1 SGHDT, CDR2 YYEEEE.

This chain joins TRBV14 and TRBJ1-2; D ambiguous. The CDR3 covers 13 residues. The germline gives CDR1 SGHDN, CDR2 FVKESK. With 1 base removed from V and 8 bases from J, the gap between germline ends came to 11 bases. The CDR3 here is CASSQGRAGGYTF. In DNA form, the CDR3 reads TGTGCCAGCAGCCAAGGGCGTGCGGGAGGCTACACCTTC.

Only a few counts were recorded for this clone. J is TRBJ2-5 and V is TRBV9; 8 bases align to TRBD2. This CDR3 region has 15 residues. V was clipped by 0 bases and J by 2 bases; unmatched bases: 3. Per the germline V gene, CDR1 is SGDLS and CDR2 is YYNGEE. DNA for the CDR3: TGTGCCAGCAGCGTAGGCGGGGGGCGACAAGAGACCCAGTACTTC. Translating it yields CASSVGGGRQETQYF. Looking up the rest from reference TRBV9 and TRBJ2-5 gives the full variable domain: DSGVTQTPKHLITATGQRVTLRCSPRSGDLSVYWYQQSLDQGLQFLIQYYNGEERAKGNILERFSAQQFPDLHSELNLSSLELGDSALYFCASSVGGGRQETQYFGPGTRLLVL.

This clone was found a few times. The CDR3, as DNA: TGTGCCAGCAGTGAGAGAGGGATCCCGACCACACCCTCTGGGGCCAACGTCCTGACTTTC. Translation: CASSERGIPTTPSGANVLTF. The chain is built from TRBV6-1 and TRBJ2-6; D is perhaps TRBD2 (5 bases). The CDR3 consists of 20 residues. CDR1 and CDR2 from the germline V gene are MNHNS and SASEGT. Between the trimmed V and J ends, which lost 3 bases and 0 bases, there was a span of 21 bases.

This clone was detected only a few times. The chain carries TRBV5-1 and TRBJ2-1, with D unclear. Germline assignment: CDR1 SGHRS and CDR2 YFSETQ. The CDR3 is made up of 15 amino acids. V was pared by 1 base and J by 3 bases, with 11 bases between. Here the CDR3 reads CASSLHGIDYNEQFF. DNA of the CDR3: TGCGCCAGCAGCTTGCACGGTATAGACTACAATGAGCAGTTCTTC. Using reference TRBV5-1 and TRBJ2-1 for the parts outside the CDR3, the full variable domain is KAGVTQTPRYLIKTRGQQVTLSCSPISGHRSVSWYQQTPGQGLQFLFEYFSETQRNKGNFPGRFSGRQFSNSRSEMNVSTLELGDSALYLCASSLHGIDYNEQFFGPGTRLTVL.

The chain has TRBV2 and TRBJ1-5; no clear D. CDR1 is SNHLY, CDR2 FYNNEI, per germline. The CDR3 length is 14 residues. V lost 4 bases and J 6 bases, leaving 13 bases between the germline ends. This CDR3 is CASSGSGETQPQHF. CDR3 sequence (DNA): TGTGCCAGCAGTGGCAGCGGTGAGACTCAGCCCCAGCATTTT.

The chain carries TRBV4-2 and TRBJ2-5; D is perhaps TRBD1 (5 bases). Germline V lookup: CDR1 LGHNA, CDR2 YNFKEQ. Trimming stripped 2 bases from V and 2 bases from J, with 6 bases between. The CDR3 spans 13 residues. Written as DNA, the CDR3 is TGTGCCAGCAGCCAAAGGGGTCAAGAGACCCAGTACTTC. Translation: CASSQRGQETQYF.

The sample holds a few counts of this clone. The gene calls are TRBV6-1 and TRBJ1-4; 8 nucleotides align to TRBD1. Trimming at V came to 6 bases and at J to 6 bases, leaving 9 bases not matched to a gene. Germline CDR1 MNHNS, CDR2 SASEGT. This CDR3 is 15 amino acids long. The CDR3 bases are TGTGCCAGCAGCAACGACAGGGGCGGCTATGAAAAACTGTTTTTT. Translating gives CASSNDRGGYEKLFF.